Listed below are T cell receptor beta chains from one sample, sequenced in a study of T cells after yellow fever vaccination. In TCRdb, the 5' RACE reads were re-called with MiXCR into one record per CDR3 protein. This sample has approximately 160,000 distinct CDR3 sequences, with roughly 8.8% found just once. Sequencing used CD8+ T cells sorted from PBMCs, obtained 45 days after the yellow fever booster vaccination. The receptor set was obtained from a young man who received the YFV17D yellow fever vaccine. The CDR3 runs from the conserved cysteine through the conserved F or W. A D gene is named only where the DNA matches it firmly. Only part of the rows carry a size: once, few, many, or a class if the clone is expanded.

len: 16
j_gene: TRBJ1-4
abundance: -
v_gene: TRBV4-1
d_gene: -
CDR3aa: CASSHRDQATNEKLFF
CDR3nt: TGCGCCAGCAGCCACCGGGATCAGGCAACTAATGAAAAACTGTTTTTT

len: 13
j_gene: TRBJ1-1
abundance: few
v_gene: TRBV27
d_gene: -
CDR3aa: CASAIGTNTEAFF
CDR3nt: TGTGCCAGCGCCATAGGAACCAACACTGAAGCTTTCTTT

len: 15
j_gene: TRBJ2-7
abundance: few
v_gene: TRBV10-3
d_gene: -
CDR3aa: CAISESPTFSYEQYF
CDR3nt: TGTGCCATCAGTGAGTCGCCAACCTTCTCCTACGAGCAGTACTTC

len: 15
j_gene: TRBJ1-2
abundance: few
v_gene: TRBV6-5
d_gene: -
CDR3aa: CASSPQMTSNYGYTF
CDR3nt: TGTGCCAGCAGTCCACAAATGACATCTAACTATGGCTACACCTTC

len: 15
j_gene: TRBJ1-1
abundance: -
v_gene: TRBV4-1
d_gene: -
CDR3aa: CASSQPSLHSPEAFF
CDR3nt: TGCGCCAGCAGCCAACCCAGCTTGCATTCCCCTGAAGCTTTCTTT

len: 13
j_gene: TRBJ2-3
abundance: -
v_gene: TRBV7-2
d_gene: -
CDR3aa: CASSLTPTDTQYF
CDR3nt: TGTGCCAGCAGCTTAACCCCTACAGATACGCAGTATTTT

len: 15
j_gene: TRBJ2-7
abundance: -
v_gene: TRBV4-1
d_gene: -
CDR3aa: CASSQEPGSAYEQYF
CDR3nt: TGCGCCAGCAGCCAAGAGCCAGGGTCGGCCTACGAGCAGTACTTC

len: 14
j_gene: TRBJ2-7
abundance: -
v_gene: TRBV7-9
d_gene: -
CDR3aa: CASSLEGHGDEQYF
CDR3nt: TGTGCCAGCAGCCTAGAGGGACACGGAGACGAGCAGTACTTC

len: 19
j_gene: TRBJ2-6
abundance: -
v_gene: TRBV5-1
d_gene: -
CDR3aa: CASSLWFVFNPSGANVLTF
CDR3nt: TGCGCCAGCAGCTTGTGGTTTGTATTTAACCCCTCTGGGGCCAACGTCCTGACTTTC

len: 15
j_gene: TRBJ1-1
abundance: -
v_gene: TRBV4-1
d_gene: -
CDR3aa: CASSRLEGLGTEAFF
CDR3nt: TGCGCCAGCAGCCGACTTGAGGGCTTGGGCACTGAAGCTTTCTTT

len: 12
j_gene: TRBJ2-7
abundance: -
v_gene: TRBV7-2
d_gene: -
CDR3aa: CASSFSLYEQYF
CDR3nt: TGTGCCAGCAGCTTTTCCCTCTACGAGCAGTACTTC

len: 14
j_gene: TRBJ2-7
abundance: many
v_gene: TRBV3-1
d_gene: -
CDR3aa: CASSQDSSSYEQYF
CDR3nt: TGTGCCAGCAGCCAAGATTCTAGTTCCTACGAGCAGTACTTC

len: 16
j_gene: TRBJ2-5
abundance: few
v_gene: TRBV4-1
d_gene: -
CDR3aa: CASSQGPRLTVETQYF
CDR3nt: TGCGCCAGCAGCCAGGGCCCCAGATTGACGGTAGAGACCCAGTACTTC

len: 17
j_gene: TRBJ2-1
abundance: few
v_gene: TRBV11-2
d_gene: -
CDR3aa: CASSFGGRLASYNEQFF
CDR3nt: TGTGCCAGCAGCTTCGGAGGTCGGCTAGCCTCCTACAATGAGCAGTTCTTC

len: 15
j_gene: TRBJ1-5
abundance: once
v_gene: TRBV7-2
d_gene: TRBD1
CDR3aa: CASSFGQAANQPQHF
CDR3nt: TGTGCCAGCAGCTTCGGACAGGCCGCAAATCAGCCCCAGCATTTT

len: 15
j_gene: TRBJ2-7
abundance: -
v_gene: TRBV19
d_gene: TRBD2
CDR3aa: CASSSPNAGDYEQYF
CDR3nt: TGTGCCAGTAGTTCTCCGAACGCGGGGGACTACGAGCAGTACTTC

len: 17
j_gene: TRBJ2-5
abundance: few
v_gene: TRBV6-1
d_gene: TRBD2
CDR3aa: CASLRRLGLVAEETQYF
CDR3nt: TGTGCCAGTCTTCGCCGATTGGGACTAGTTGCCGAAGAGACCCAGTACTTC

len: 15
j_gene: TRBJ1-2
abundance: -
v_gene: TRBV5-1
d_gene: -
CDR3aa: CASRPGTGSAYGYTF
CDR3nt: TGCGCCAGCAGACCCGGGACGGGTTCGGCCTATGGCTACACCTTC

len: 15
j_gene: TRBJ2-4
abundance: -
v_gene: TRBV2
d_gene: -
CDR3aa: CASSASGLAGNIQYF
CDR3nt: TGTGCCAGCAGTGCCTCGGGGCTAGCTGGAAACATTCAGTACTTC

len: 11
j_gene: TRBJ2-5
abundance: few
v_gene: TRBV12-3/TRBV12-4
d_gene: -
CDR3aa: CASSHKETQYF
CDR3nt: TGTGCCAGCAGTCACAAAGAGACCCAGTACTTC

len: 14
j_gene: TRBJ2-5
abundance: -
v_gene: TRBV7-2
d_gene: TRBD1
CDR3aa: CASSLTQGAVTQYF
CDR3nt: TGTGCCAGCAGCTTAACTCAGGGGGCGGTGACCCAGTACTTC

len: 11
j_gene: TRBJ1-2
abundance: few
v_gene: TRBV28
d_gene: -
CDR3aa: CATLRNYGYTF
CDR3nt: TGTGCCACCCTAAGAAACTATGGCTACACCTTC

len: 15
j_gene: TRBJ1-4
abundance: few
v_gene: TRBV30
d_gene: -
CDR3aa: CAWSIQGRRREKLFF
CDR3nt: TGTGCCTGGAGCATTCAGGGACGGCGTAGAGAAAAACTGTTTTTT

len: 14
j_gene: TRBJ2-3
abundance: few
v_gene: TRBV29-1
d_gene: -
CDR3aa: CSVFRRQSTDTQYF
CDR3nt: TGCAGCGTTTTCCGGAGGCAGAGCACAGATACGCAGTATTTT

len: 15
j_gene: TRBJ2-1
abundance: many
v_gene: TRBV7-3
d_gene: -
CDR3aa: CASSSGTSSWNEQFF
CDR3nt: TGTGCCAGCAGCTCCGGGACTTCCTCATGGAATGAGCAGTTCTTC

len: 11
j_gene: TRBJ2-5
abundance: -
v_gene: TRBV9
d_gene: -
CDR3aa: CASRAEETQYF
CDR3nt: TGTGCCAGCAGGGCGGAGGAGACCCAGTACTTC

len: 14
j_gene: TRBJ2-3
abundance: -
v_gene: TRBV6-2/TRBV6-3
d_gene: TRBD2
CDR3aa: CASSIAGVGDTQYF
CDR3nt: TGTGCCAGCAGCATAGCGGGCGTTGGGGATACGCAGTATTTT

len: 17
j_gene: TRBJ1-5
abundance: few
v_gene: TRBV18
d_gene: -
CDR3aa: CASSPSGLRYSNQPQHF
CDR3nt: TGTGCCAGCTCACCCTCGGGACTCCGGTATAGCAATCAGCCCCAGCATTTT